What follows are 30 T cell receptor beta chains derived from one specimen sequenced in a study of blood T cell repertoires in COVID-19. Data came from immunoSEQ multiplex PCR; TCRdb stores just in-frame clones and leaves some out. The profile shows about 200,000 clones, 60% to 85% of them singletons. Sequencing used peripheral blood. All receptors come from a woman aged 65 to 85 with acute or convalescent COVID-19.

The V gene is TRBV2, the J gene TRBJ1-6; TRBD1 aligns across 8 bases. The ends lost 1 base at V and 4 bases at J; junction bases unmatched: 6. The CDR3 totals 17 residues. Germline values: CDR1 SNHLY, CDR2 FYNNEI. The CDR3 loop is CASSEVPTGEYNSPLHF. The CDR3 DNA follows: TGTGCCAGCAGTGAAGTCCCGACAGGGGAATATAATTCACCCCTCCACTTT.

This rearrangement joins TRBV3-1 (or the pseudogene TRBV3-2) to TRBJ1-4; TRBD1 agrees at 9 bases. Germline trimming cut 3 bases from V and 8 bases from J; bases unmatched to any gene: 7. The CDR3 sequence is 15 residues long. Germline values: CDR1 LGHDT, CDR2 YNNKEL (reference sequence). The CDR3 loop is CASSQWDRAREKLFF. CDR3 nucleotide sequence: TGTGCCAGCAGCCAGTGGGACAGGGCTCGGGAAAAACTGTTTTTT.

The genes are TRBV21-1 and TRBJ2-3; no check of the table's D call, TRBD2, against the DNA was made. TRBV21-1 is a pseudogene locus. The CDR3 spans 16 residues. The CDR3 nucleotides read TGTGCCAGCAGCCCGGGACTCCTTAAGGGGACAGATACGCAGTATTTT. Protein: CASSPGLLKGTDTQYF.

The chain is built from TRBV9 and TRBJ1-2; D is uncertain. This CDR3 is built from 11 residues. V was pared by 0 bases and J by 14 bases, with 11 bases between. Germline V gives CDR1 SGDLS, CDR2 YYNGEE. The CDR3 region has the DNA TGTGCCAGCAGCGTAGGAGGGCGCGGGACCTTC. Its translation: CASSVGGRGTF.

V and J are TRBV30 and TRBJ1-5; D remains ambiguous. V lost 2 bases to trimming and J lost 4 bases, with 9 bases between them. The germline CDR1 and CDR2 sequences are GTSNPN and SVGIG (reference sequence). The CDR3 runs to 13 residues. The CDR3 nucleotides read TGTGCCTGGAGTACGGGGAAAAATCAGCCCCAGCATTTT. This gives the protein CAWSTGKNQPQHF.

The chain has TRBV20-1 and TRBJ1-2, with D tentatively TRBD1 (5 bases). Trimming shortened V by 3 bases and J by 7 bases, and 18 bases separated the two germline ends. CDR3 length: 14 amino acids. CDR1 is DFQATT, CDR2 SNEGSKA, per germline (reference sequence). CDR3 in amino acids: CSASVNRGNSGYTF. The DNA for the CDR3 is TGCAGTGCTAGTGTTAACCGGGGGAATTCTGGCTACACCTTC.

The chain is built from TRBV5-1 and TRBJ2-1, with TRBD2 as a possible D gene (5 bases). Germline lookup yields CDR1 SGHRS and CDR2 YFSETQ. This CDR3 contains 13 residues. V dropped 1 base and J dropped 9 bases, with 11 bases sitting between them. The CDR3 DNA reads TGCGCCAGCAGCTTGCGGGATGATGGTGAGCAGTTCTTC. Translating gives CASSLRDDGEQFF.

The chain recombines TRBV5-1 with TRBJ2-1; 11 bases map to TRBD2. Germline-derived CDR1 and CDR2 are SGHRS and YFSETQ. The trim removed 4 bases at V and 7 bases at J, leaving 10 bases unmatched. CDR3 size: 16 residues. The CDR3 DNA reads as TGCGCCAGCAGCCGGTCGACTAGCGGGATAAGGAATGAGCAGTTCTTC. Translating gives CASSRSTSGIRNEQFF.

The chain uses TRBV18 and TRBJ2-2; D is perhaps TRBD1 (7 bases). CDR3 length equals 14 residues. V was pared by 6 bases and J by 1 base, with 9 bases between. The germline V gene has CDR1 KGHSH and CDR2 LQKENI. The CDR3, as DNA: TGTGCCAGCTCGCGGGACAGGAACACCGGGGAGCTGTTTTTT. Its translation is CASSRDRNTGELFF.

The DNA of the CDR3 is TGTGCCAGCAGTTATACTGTCGGGGGGGGATCCTATGGCTACACCTTC. Translation gives CASSYTVGGGSYGYTF. The chain couples TRBV6-5 to TRBJ1-2, with a weak D call TRBD1 (5 bases). There are 16 residues in the CDR3. Trimming cost V 3 bases and J 4 bases, with 18 bases left between them. From germline, CDR1 is MNHEY and CDR2 SVGAGI.

Only one count was recorded for this clone. V is TRBV9 and J is TRBJ2-5, with TRBD1 identical over 10 bases. Per the germline V gene, CDR1 is SGDLS and CDR2 is YYNGEE. The CDR3 sequence is 15 residues long. The junction had 7 bases not matched to a gene; V was cut back by 4 bases and J by 4 bases. CDR3 residues: CASSLGQGEGETQYF. The DNA of the CDR3 is TGTGCCAGCAGCCTTGGACAGGGGGAAGGAGAGACCCAGTACTTC.

The chain combines TRBV9 with TRBJ2-7, with a weak D call TRBD1 (6 bases). V was cut by 4 bases and J by 4 bases, with 15 bases left in between. The CDR3 totals 14 residues. Germline V gene sequence: CDR1 SGDLS, CDR2 YYNGEE. CDR3 nucleotide sequence: TGTGCCAGCAGCTTCGGACAGAACAATTACGAGCAGTACTTC. It encodes CASSFGQNNYEQYF.

This chain connects TRBV20-1 to TRBJ2-7, with 8 positions matching TRBD1. The CDR3 length is 16 residues. The germline V gene encodes CDR1 DFQATT and CDR2 SNEGSKA (reference sequence). With 3 bases clipped from V and 1 base from J, the junction kept 11 bases outside the gene matches. CDR3 nucleotide sequence: TGCAGTGCTAGTAGAGTTCAGGGGGCAAGTTCCTACGAGCAGTACTTC. It translates to CSASRVQGASSYEQYF.

The gene calls are TRBV6-5 and TRBJ1-2; perhaps TRBD1 as D (6 bases). Per germline, CDR1 MNHEY and CDR2 SVGAGI. The CDR3 extends over 14 amino acids. V was clipped by 7 bases and J by 3 bases, with 15 bases between them. The CDR3, as DNA: TGTGCCAGCACTTTGGGGGCAGGGTACTATGGCTACACCTTC. This encodes CASTLGAGYYGYTF.

The rearrangement uses TRBV3-1 (or the pseudogene TRBV3-2) and TRBJ2-1, with D perhaps TRBD2 (5 bases). V was shortened by 1 base and J by 9 bases, with 10 bases between the two germline ends. From germline, CDR1 is LGHDT and CDR2 YNNKEL (reference sequence). The CDR3 is made up of 13 amino acids. The CDR3 region is CASSQVGIGEQFF. The CDR3 DNA reads TGTGCCAGCAGCCAAGTCGGGATTGGTGAGCAGTTCTTC.

V gene TRBV5-4 combines with J gene TRBJ2-1; 9 bases are a match to TRBD2. The CDR3 spans 15 residues. Trimming cost V 4 bases and J 0 bases; bases outside gene matches: 2. Germline values: CDR1 SGHNT, CDR2 YYREEE (reference sequence). The CDR3 nucleotides are TGTGCCAGCAGCGCTAGCGGGACCTCCTACAATGAGCAGTTCTTC. Translation gives CASSASGTSYNEQFF.

The chain joins TRBV5-4 to TRBJ2-2; D call uncertain. The germline V gene encodes CDR1 SGHNT and CDR2 YYREEE (reference sequence). The CDR3 runs to 15 residues. V was cut by 4 bases and J by 2 bases, with 12 bases left in between. CDR3 loop: CASSPWSPNTGELFF. The DNA for the CDR3 is TGTGCCAGCAGCCCCTGGAGCCCTAACACCGGGGAGCTGTTTTTT.

The chain recombines TRBV7-9 with TRBJ2-3; 9 positions agree with TRBD2. Germline V gene sequence: CDR1 SEHNR, CDR2 FQNEAQ (reference sequence). The V and J ends lost 5 bases and 2 bases, in that order; junction bases with no gene match: 11. The CDR3 contains 17 residues. CDR3 protein: CASSPPRGGGNTDTQYF. CDR3 DNA sequence: TGTGCCAGCAGCCCCCCGCGGGGGGGCGGGAACACAGATACGCAGTATTTT.

The chain links TRBV6-5 to TRBJ1-1; D is uncertain. Germline V gene lookup returns CDR1 MNHEY and CDR2 SVGAGI. Trimming took off 5 bases at V and 3 bases at J, with 13 bases between the two ends. The CDR3 runs 14 residues. The CDR3 DNA follows: TGTGCCAGCAGTAAGACCACAGAGTACACTGAAGCTTTCTTT. It translates to CASSKTTEYTEAFF.

This chain joins TRBV9 and TRBJ2-3, with D tentatively TRBD2 (5 bases). The V end lost 0 bases, the J end lost 1 base, and 9 bases lay between the germline ends. This CDR3 contains 15 residues. From germline, CDR1 is SGDLS and CDR2 YYNGEE. This CDR3 reads CASSVVPAGTDTQYF. DNA of the CDR3: TGTGCCAGCAGCGTAGTTCCAGCGGGCACAGATACGCAGTATTTT. Full variable domain (remainder filled in from reference TRBV9 and TRBJ2-3): DSGVTQTPKHLITATGQRVTLRCSPRSGDLSVYWYQQSLDQGLQFLIQYYNGEERAKGNILERFSAQQFPDLHSELNLSSLELGDSALYFCASSVVPAGTDTQYFGPGTRLTVL.

This sequence joins TRBV11-1 and TRBJ2-3; 12 bases are shared with TRBD2. The CDR3 covers 15 residues. From germline, CDR1 is SGHAT and CDR2 FQDESV (reference sequence). Germline trimming cut 6 bases from V and 9 bases from J; bases unmatched to any gene: 10. DNA for the CDR3: TGTGCCAGCAGAAGGACTAGCGGGAATTCCTGGACGCAGTATTTT. Translation gives CASRRTSGNSWTQYF.

The CDR3 spells CASRLTGGETQYF. CDR3 bases: TGCGCCAGCAGGTTGACAGGCGGCGAGACCCAGTACTTC. The rearrangement joins TRBV5-1 to TRBJ2-5; a possible D gene is TRBD1 (6 bases). CDR1 and CDR2 from the germline V gene are SGHRS and YFSETQ. The germline V and J ends were trimmed by 5 bases and 5 bases, with 13 bases remaining between them. The CDR3 covers 13 residues.

A few counts support this clone. J is TRBJ1-2 and V is TRBV27, with 9 bases lining up with TRBD1. CDR1 MNHEY and CDR2 SMNVEV come from the germline V gene (reference sequence). J was trimmed by 0 bases and V by 3 bases; bases with no gene match: 8. This CDR3 has 17 residues. CDR3 in amino acids: CASSLYGTGLSNYGYTF. In nucleotides, the CDR3 is TGTGCCAGCAGTTTGTACGGGACAGGGCTCTCTAACTATGGCTACACCTTC.

This chain connects TRBV5-4 to TRBJ1-2, with TRBD1 identical over 8 bases. Germline V gene sequence: CDR1 SGHNT, CDR2 YYREEE (reference sequence). This CDR3 contains 14 residues. With 4 bases clipped from V and 6 bases from J, the junction kept 8 bases outside the gene matches. CDR3 nucleotide sequence: TGTGCCAGCAGCCCGCAGACAGGGGACGATGGCTACACCTTC. Amino acid sequence: CASSPQTGDDGYTF.

CDR3 in DNA: TGTGCCAGCTCACCTTCTAATAGGGGGCAGTACTTC. Its translation: CASSPSNRGQYF. The rearrangement links TRBV18 to TRBJ2-7, with a possible D match to TRBD1 (5 bases). Germline-derived CDR1 and CDR2 are KGHSH and LQKENI. There are 12 residues in the CDR3. Trimming removed 3 bases from V and 9 bases from J, with 12 bases in between.

J is TRBJ1-2 and V is TRBV28, with a possible D match to TRBD1 (6 bases). Trimming cost V 6 bases and J 1 base, with 18 bases left between them. The length of the CDR3 is 16 residues. Germline loops: CDR1 MDHEN, CDR2 SYDVKM. The CDR3 loop reads CASSLGVRQDNYGYTF. The CDR3 nucleotides are TGTGCCAGCAGCTTAGGGGTAAGACAGGATAACTATGGCTACACCTTC.

V gene TRBV11-2 combines with J gene TRBJ1-2, with D possibly TRBD1 on 5 matching bases. CDR1 SGHAT and CDR2 FQNNGV come from the germline V gene. V lost 5 bases, J lost 6 bases, and 16 bases lay in between. The CDR3 length is 14 residues. The CDR3 coding sequence is TGTGCCAGCAGCCCGCGTCCAGGAGGGGATGGCTACACCTTC. Protein product: CASSPRPGGDGYTF.

The genes are TRBV13 and TRBJ2-1; 10 nucleotides align to TRBD2. Germline values: CDR1 PRHDT, CDR2 FYEKMQ (reference sequence). V lost 9 bases to trimming and J lost 7 bases; unmatched junction nucleotides: 6. The CDR3 sequence is 13 residues long. CDR3 loop: CARKGLATNEQFF. The CDR3 DNA sequence: TGTGCCAGAAAGGGACTAGCGACAAATGAGCAGTTCTTC.

The V call is TRBV6-1, the J call TRBJ1-1; possibly TRBD1 for D (5 bases). Germline V gives CDR1 MNHNS, CDR2 SASEGT. V gave up 1 base and J gave up 3 bases, with 9 bases separating them. There are 14 residues in the CDR3. CDR3: CASSEEGGDTEAFF. CDR3 DNA: TGTGCCAGCAGTGAAGAGGGAGGGGACACTGAAGCTTTCTTT.

The rearrangement uses TRBV7-6 and TRBJ2-5, with 10 bases matching TRBD2. This CDR3 has 15 amino acids. Germline CDR1 and CDR2: SGHVS and FNYEAQ. The trim removed 5 bases at V and 5 bases at J, leaving 8 bases unmatched. The chain's CDR3 is CASSTIAGGLETQYF. CDR3 sequence (DNA): TGTGCCAGCAGCACAATAGCGGGAGGCTTGGAGACCCAGTACTTC. The full variable domain, completed using reference TRBV7-6 and TRBJ2-5, is GAGVSQSPRYKVTKRGQDVALRCDPISGHVSLYWYRQALGQGPEFLTYFNYEAQQDKSGLPNDRFSAERPEGSISTLTIQRTEQRDSAMYRCASSTIAGGLETQYFGPGTRLLVL.